The 7 T cell receptor beta chains below all came from one sample that was sequenced in a study of cytomegalovirus exposure and HLA in healthy donors (TCRdb year 2017). Library prep was done by the immunoSEQ multiplex PCR assay. A mixture of 60 forward primers for TCR Vbeta segments and 13 reverse primers for TCR Jbeta segments was used in the multiplex PCR. TCRdb retrieved this table from immuneACCESS and kept in-frame rearrangements only. Not all clones are present; in checked studies, unresolved V genes account for under half, and no reason is known for the remainder. The sample table shows fewer than 200,000 clones, and about nine tenths are seen once. In total, the top ten clones hold approximately 1.1% of the sample. The sample comprised PBMCs. These receptors all stem from a boy aged 2 to 10 in good health and CMV-seronegative.

The chain links TRBV28 to TRBJ2-4; D gene ambiguous. This CDR3 spans 13 amino acids. Trimming took 3 bases from V and 7 from J, leaving 10 bases between them. Germline loops: CDR1 MDHEN, CDR2 SYDVKM. CDR3 loop: CASSFSRVNIQYF. The CDR3 nucleotides read TGTGCCAGCAGTTTTAGTCGGGTTAACATTCAGTACTTC.

The V gene is TRBV4-1, the J gene TRBJ1-3, with D possibly TRBD1 on 5 matching bases. The germline CDR1 and CDR2 sequences are MGHRA and YSYEKL. The CDR3 covers 16 residues. Deletions cut 1 base from V and 4 bases from J, with 14 bases between. The CDR3 is CASSQGTGVKGNTIYF. In DNA, the CDR3 is TGCGCCAGCAGCCAAGGCACGGGGGTAAAAGGAAACACCATATATTTT.

The table lists this clone with a count of one. This chain uses TRBV20-1 with TRBJ2-3; TRBD2 matches at 9 bases. The CDR3 runs 11 residues. Germline values: CDR1 DFQATT, CDR2 SNEGSKA (reference sequence). V trimming: 6 bases; J trimming: 8 bases; junction bases outside the gene matches: 3. CDR3 nucleotide sequence: TGCAGTGCGGTAGCGGGGGCTACGCAGTATTTT. Its protein product is CSAVAGATQYF.

A word on this clone: Distinct nucleotide sequences in the sample also encode this CDR3. The CDR3 nucleotides read TGTGCCAGTAGTATGGCCGGGAGCACAGATACGCAGTATTTT. Amino acids: CASSMAGSTDTQYF. The chain couples TRBV19 to TRBJ2-3; D gene ambiguous. This CDR3 region has 14 residues. V lost 3 bases to trimming and J lost 0 bases, with 7 bases between them. Germline CDR1 reads LNHDA; CDR2 reads SQIVND (reference sequence).

The chain uses TRBV15 and TRBJ2-5; TRBD1 is a possible D gene (6 bases). The CDR3 runs to 16 residues. CDR1 is LNHNV, CDR2 YYDKDF, per germline (reference sequence). V lost 5 bases, J lost 7 bases, and 23 bases lay in between. In DNA form, the CDR3 reads TGTGCCACCAGCCCCCCCAGGGGCAGCTCGAAGATGACCCAGTACTTC. Protein: CATSPPRGSSKMTQYF.

This clone was observed a single time. The chain employs TRBV7-9 and TRBJ2-2, with 13 bases aligning to TRBD2. This CDR3 has 19 amino acids. With V trimmed by 5 bases and J by 4 bases, 13 bases remained unmatched. Germline V gene data show CDR1 as SEHNR and CDR2 as FQNEAQ (reference sequence). The CDR3 here is CASSQWTSGRYMGTGELFF. The CDR3 DNA reads as TGTGCCAGCAGCCAATGGACTAGCGGGAGATATATGGGCACCGGGGAGCTGTTTTTT.

J is TRBJ1-1 and V is TRBV6-6; TRBD1 matches 7 bases. The CDR3 is made up of 14 amino acids. Trimming cost V 7 bases and J 4 bases; bases outside gene matches: 9. The germline V gene has CDR1 MNHNY and CDR2 SVGAGI (reference sequence). CDR3: CASTPSGGPTEAFF. DNA for the CDR3: TGTGCCAGCACCCCTTCAGGGGGGCCCACTGAAGCTTTCTTT.